This record concerns one T cell receptor (beta chain) sequence. The antigen it recognizes is unknown. The record has no base qualities; no much larger clone is one base away. CDR1 and CDR2, per the germline V gene, are SGHRS and YFSETQ. V drops 5 bases and J drops 10 bases, leaving 16 bases in between. Its CDR3 holds 14 amino acids, cysteine through phenylalanine. The read is trimmed to its CDR3 DNA, 42 bases read in frame from base 1. This sample was sequenced with an Illumina NovaSeq 6000. Using 5'RACE with constant-segment primers, TCRalpha and TCRbeta cDNA libraries were constructed, with sample barcodes and unique molecular identifiers added in the process. Trizol reagent was used to extract RNA from every sample. The libraries were amplified in two PCR steps, and the second step added a second sample barcode and Illumina TruSeq adapters. Libraries were sequenced on an Illumina NovaSeq with 2 x 150 bp paired-end reads. Per the original workflow: Reads were demultiplexed and collapsed into UMI-guided consensus sequences with migec v1.2.7. Using mixcr v2.1.11, the UMI consensuses were aligned to TRA and TRB V and J templates and assembled into clonotypes. A clonotype was counted as expanded or contracted only when both edgeR and NoisET called the clonotype significant, with the noise models trained on biological replicates. For edgeR calls, the thresholds were a false discovery rate-adjusted p below 0.01 and a log2 fold-change of 1. As an exploratory analysis of dynamics, max-normalized trajectories of the 1000 most abundant clonotypes were examined with PCA combined with hierarchical clustering. Separately sequenced CD4+ and CD8+ repertoires were used to assign the CD4 or CD8 phenotype of responding clones. Starting from the raw public reads, TCRdb applied fastp trimming at Q25, assembled clones with MiXCR and retained in-frame beta chains. CDR3 protein sequences are deduplicated, and each keeps its most common genes and DNA. TCRdb assigned the V and J calls; the authors' analysis was not used. In all, the sample holds some 330,000 distinct CDR3 sequences, and around a fifth of those were seen once. Of the sample, 9.5% to 15% falls within the top ten clones.

Ficoll-Paque density gradient centrifugation was used to isolate PBMCs. This specimen comes from a study of T-cell memory formation after mild COVID-19 (dated by TCRdb to the early 2020s). For the wider study: TCR sequence clusters from the two donors were largely donor specific. In two donors, T-cell clones that expanded and contracted after mild COVID-19 were followed by sequencing TCRalpha and TCRbeta repertoires longitudinally. Two young, previously healthy adult volunteers, one female and one male, were included in the cohort.

Results the study describes overall, beyond this receptor: From day 15 to 85, contracting clones showed balanced CD4/CD8 phenotypes, whereas a second wave of clones that expanded from day 15 to 37 leaned towards CD4+. Only a couple of mild cases were covered in the study, and larger cohorts including severe cases with pre-infection samples were considered necessary. Some responding clones were detected in pre-infection memory, which suggested that pre-existing cross-reactive memory T cells had joined the SARS-CoV-2 response. Contracting CD4+ clones were found mainly in CM and EM memory subsets, while CD8+ clones were enriched in EMRA. Whether the second-wave clones peaking on day 37 were SARS-CoV-2 specific was not confirmed.

The sequence joins TRBV5-1 to TRBJ1-6; no D gene is confidently identified. This clonotype was obtained from an adult woman who had mild COVID-19 (a few samples of this study predate the infection). The sample titles of this study are shuffled in the database, so cell type and time point are left out; the donor was told from shared clones. Sequencing was carried out using PBMCs or a T cell subset sorted from them (not recorded which). The DNA sequence reads TGCGCCAGCAGGGTTAGGCCGGATCGATCACCCCTCCACTTT. Its product reads: CASRVRPDRSPLHF.